These 9 T cell receptor beta chains came from one sample sequenced in a study of neoadjuvant nivolumab and ipilimumab in lung cancer. The protocol was immunoSEQ multiplex PCR, while the TCRdb copy is restricted to in-frame clones and leaves out a portion. The sample lists 30,000 to 35,000 clones; roughly 90% were seen once. The specimen comprised peripheral blood, sampled after neoadjuvant nivolumab, alone or with ipilimumab, at or shortly before surgery. These receptors came from an adult with non-small cell lung cancer.

The V and J genes are TRBV5-1 and TRBJ1-1, with 8 bases lining up with TRBD1. Germline assignment: CDR1 SGHRS and CDR2 YFSETQ. V shed 4 bases, J shed 3 bases, and the junction held 5 bases outside the gene matches. The CDR3 runs 14 residues. The CDR3 DNA reads TGCGCCAGCAGCGGGGTGACAGGGGACACTGAAGCTTTCTTT. This codes for CASSGVTGDTEAFF.

The genes are TRBV7-9 and TRBJ1-5; unclear D gene. V dropped 1 base and J dropped 4 bases, with 8 bases sitting between them. The CDR3 covers 14 residues. CDR1 and CDR2 from the germline V gene are SEHNR and FQNEAQ (reference sequence). The CDR3 coding sequence is TGTGCCAGCAGCTTAGATTCGGTTAATCAGCCCCAGCATTTT. Its translation: CASSLDSVNQPQHF.

Points on this clone: The junction shows a germline mismatch at one end, possibly a read error. The chain carries TRBV9 and TRBJ1-1; TRBD1 agrees at 7 bases. Germline assignment: CDR1 SGDLS and CDR2 YYNGEE. The CDR3 sequence is 15 residues long. Here the CDR3 DNA reads TGTGCCAGCAGCGTGCAAAAGACAGGGAACGCTGAAGCTTTCTTT. Its translation is CASSVQKTGNAEAFF.

This chain joins TRBV11-2 and TRBJ2-1, with D maybe TRBD2 (5 bases). Trimming shortened V by 2 bases and J by 4 bases, and 12 bases separated the two germline ends. The CDR3 covers 15 residues. Germline V CDR1 and CDR2: SGHAT, FQNNGV. Here the CDR3 reads CASSLIQRRYNEQFF. The CDR3 coding sequence is TGTGCCAGCAGCTTAATTCAGCGGCGGTACAATGAGCAGTTCTTC.

The J gene is TRBJ1-5, the V gene TRBV7-9; a possible D gene is TRBD1 (5 bases). The V and J ends lost 5 bases and 1 base respectively, with 15 bases between them. Germline-derived CDR1 and CDR2 are SEHNR and FQNEAQ (reference sequence). This CDR3 has 16 residues. DNA for the CDR3: TGTGCCAGCAGCCCCGCAAGGGGAACGAGCAATCAGCCCCAGCATTTT. Protein product: CASSPARGTSNQPQHF.

V gene TRBV11-2 combines with J gene TRBJ2-3; D might be TRBD1 (6 bases). V lost 4 bases, J lost 11 bases, and 13 bases lay in between. The CDR3 spans 12 residues. Germline V gene lookup returns CDR1 SGHAT and CDR2 FQNNGV. CDR3 region: CASSSRAGEQYF. The CDR3 region has the DNA TGTGCCAGCAGCTCTAGGGCAGGGGAGCAGTATTTT. Drawing the rest from reference TRBV11-2 and TRBJ2-3, the complete variable domain is EAGVAQSPRYKIIEKRQSVAFWCNPISGHATLYWYQQILGQGPKLLIQFQNNGVVDDSQLPKDRFSAERLKGVDSTLKIQPAKLEDSAVYLCASSSRAGEQYFGPGTRLTVL.

This rearrangement joins TRBV5-4 to TRBJ1-5; D is unclear. The CDR3 has 12 residues. Germline-derived CDR1 and CDR2 are SGHNT and YYREEE (reference sequence). The ends were cut back, 0 bases at V and 3 bases at J, with 1 base in the middle. As DNA, the CDR3 is TGTGCCAGCAGCTTGGACAATCAGCCCCAGCATTTT. Translation: CASSLDNQPQHF.

The gene calls are TRBV5-4 and TRBJ2-7, with a weak D call TRBD1 (5 bases). Germline V lookup: CDR1 SGHNT, CDR2 YYREEE (reference sequence). Deletions cut 0 bases from V and 13 bases from J, with 14 bases between. The CDR3 runs 12 residues. CDR3 in amino acids: CASSLDRSPRYF. CDR3 nucleotides: TGTGCCAGCAGCTTGGACAGGTCTCCCCGTTACTTC.

The chain uses TRBV2 and TRBJ1-2; D is unresolved. V shed 4 bases and J shed 2 bases, with 8 bases lying between them. This CDR3 is 13 amino acids long. Looked up from germline, CDR1 is SNHLY and CDR2 is FYNNEI. The CDR3 region has the DNA TGTGCCAGCAGTGGTGGATCAAACTATGGCTACACCTTC. It translates to CASSGGSNYGYTF. Looking up the rest from reference TRBV2 and TRBJ1-2 gives the full variable domain: EPEVTQTPSHQVTQMGQEVILRCVPISNHLYFYWYRQILGQKVEFLVSFYNNEISEKSEIFDDQFSVERPDGSNFTLKIRSTKLEDSAMYFCASSGGSNYGYTFGSGTRLTVV.